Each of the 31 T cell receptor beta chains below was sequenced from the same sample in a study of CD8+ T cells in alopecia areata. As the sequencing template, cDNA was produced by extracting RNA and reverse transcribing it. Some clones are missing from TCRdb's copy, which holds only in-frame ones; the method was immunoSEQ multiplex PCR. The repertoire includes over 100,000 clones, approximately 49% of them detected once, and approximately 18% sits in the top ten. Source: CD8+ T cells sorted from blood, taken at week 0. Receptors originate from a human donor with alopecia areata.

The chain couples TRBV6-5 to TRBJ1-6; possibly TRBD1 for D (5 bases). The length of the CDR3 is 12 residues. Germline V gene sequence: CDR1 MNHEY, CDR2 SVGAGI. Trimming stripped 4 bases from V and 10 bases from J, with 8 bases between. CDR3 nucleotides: TGTGCCAGCAGTTCTCAGGGATCACCCCTCCACTTT. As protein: CASSSQGSPLHF.

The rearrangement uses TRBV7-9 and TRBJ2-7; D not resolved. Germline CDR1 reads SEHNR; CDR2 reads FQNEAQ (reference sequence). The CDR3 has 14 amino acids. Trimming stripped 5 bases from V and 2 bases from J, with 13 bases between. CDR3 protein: CASSARNSPYEQYF. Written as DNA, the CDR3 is TGTGCCAGCAGCGCTAGAAATTCCCCCTACGAGCAGTACTTC.

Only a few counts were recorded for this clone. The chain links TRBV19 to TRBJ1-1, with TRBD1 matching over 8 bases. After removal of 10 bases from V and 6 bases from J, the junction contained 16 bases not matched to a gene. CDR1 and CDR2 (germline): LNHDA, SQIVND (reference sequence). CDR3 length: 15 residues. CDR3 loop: CATQPPDRGLSEAFF. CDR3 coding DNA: TGTGCCACCCAACCCCCCGACAGGGGTTTGTCTGAAGCTTTCTTT.

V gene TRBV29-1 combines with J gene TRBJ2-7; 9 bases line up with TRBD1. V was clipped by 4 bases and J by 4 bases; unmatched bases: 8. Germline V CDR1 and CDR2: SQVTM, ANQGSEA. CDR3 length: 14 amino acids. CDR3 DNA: TGCAGCGTTGCCGGGGACAGGGTTCTATACGAGCAGTACTTC. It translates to CSVAGDRVLYEQYF.

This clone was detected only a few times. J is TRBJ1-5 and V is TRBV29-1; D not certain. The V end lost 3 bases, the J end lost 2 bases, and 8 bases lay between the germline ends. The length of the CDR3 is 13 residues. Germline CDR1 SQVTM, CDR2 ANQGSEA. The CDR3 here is CSVELDGNQPQHF. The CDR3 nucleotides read TGCAGCGTTGAGCTGGACGGCAATCAGCCCCAGCATTTT.

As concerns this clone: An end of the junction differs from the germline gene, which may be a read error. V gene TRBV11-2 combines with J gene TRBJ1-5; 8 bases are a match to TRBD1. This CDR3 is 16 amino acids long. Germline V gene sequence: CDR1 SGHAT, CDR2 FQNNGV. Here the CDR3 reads CASSQLYRGSNQPQHF. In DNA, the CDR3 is TGCGCCAGCAGCCAACTGTACAGGGGGAGCAATCAGCCCCAGCATTTT.

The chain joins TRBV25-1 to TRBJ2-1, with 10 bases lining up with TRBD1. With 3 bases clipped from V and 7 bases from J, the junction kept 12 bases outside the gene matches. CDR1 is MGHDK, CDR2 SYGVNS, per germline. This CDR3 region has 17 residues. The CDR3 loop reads CASSELTGGLVRNEQFF. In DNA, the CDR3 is TGTGCCAGCAGTGAGCTGACAGGGGGCTTGGTACGGAATGAGCAGTTCTTC.

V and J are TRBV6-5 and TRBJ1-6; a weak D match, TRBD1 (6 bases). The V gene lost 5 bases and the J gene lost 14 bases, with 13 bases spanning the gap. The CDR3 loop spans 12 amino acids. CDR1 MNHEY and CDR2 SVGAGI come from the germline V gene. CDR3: CASSGQRPSLHF. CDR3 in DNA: TGTGCCAGCAGTGGACAGCGACCTTCCCTCCACTTT.

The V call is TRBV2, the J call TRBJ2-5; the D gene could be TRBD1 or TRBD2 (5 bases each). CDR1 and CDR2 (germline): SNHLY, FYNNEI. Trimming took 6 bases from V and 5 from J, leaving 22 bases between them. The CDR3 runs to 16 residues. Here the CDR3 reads CASSVLRGRMTETQYF. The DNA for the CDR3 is TGTGCCAGCAGCGTCCTGAGGGGACGAATGACGGAGACCCAGTACTTC. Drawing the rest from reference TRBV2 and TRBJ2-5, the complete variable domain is EPEVTQTPSHQVTQMGQEVILRCVPISNHLYFYWYRQILGQKVEFLVSFYNNEISEKSEIFDDQFSVERPDGSNFTLKIRSTKLEDSAMYFCASSVLRGRMTETQYFGPGTRLLVL.

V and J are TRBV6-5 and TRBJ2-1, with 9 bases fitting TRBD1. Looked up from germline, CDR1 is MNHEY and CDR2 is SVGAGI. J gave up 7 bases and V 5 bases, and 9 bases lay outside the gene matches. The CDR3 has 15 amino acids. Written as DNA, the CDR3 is TGTGCCAGCAGTCCGCTCGGGACAGGGCTTAATGAGCAGTTCTTC. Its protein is CASSPLGTGLNEQFF.

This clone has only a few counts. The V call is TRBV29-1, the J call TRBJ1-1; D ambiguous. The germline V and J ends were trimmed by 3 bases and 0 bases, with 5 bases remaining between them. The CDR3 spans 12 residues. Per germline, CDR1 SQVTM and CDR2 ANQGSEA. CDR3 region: CSVEDLNTEAFF. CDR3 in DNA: TGCAGCGTTGAGGACCTGAACACTGAAGCTTTCTTT. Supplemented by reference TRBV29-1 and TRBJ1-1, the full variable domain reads SAVISQKPSRDICQRGTSLTIQCQVDSQVTMMFWYRQQPGQSLTLIATANQGSEATYESGFVIDKFPISRPNLTFSTLTVSNMSPEDSSIYLCSVEDLNTEAFFGQGTRLTVV.

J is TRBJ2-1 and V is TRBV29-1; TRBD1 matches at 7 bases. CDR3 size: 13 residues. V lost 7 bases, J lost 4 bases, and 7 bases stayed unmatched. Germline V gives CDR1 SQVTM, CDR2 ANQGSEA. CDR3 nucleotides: TGCAGCGGACAGGGTACGTCTTACAATGAGCAGTTCTTC. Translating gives CSGQGTSYNEQFF.

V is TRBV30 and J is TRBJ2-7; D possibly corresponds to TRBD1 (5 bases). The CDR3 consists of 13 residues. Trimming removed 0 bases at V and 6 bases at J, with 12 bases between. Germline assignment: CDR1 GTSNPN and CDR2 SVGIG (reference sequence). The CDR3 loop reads CAWSVLQGIEQYF. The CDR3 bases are TGTGCCTGGAGTGTACTGCAGGGAATCGAGCAGTACTTC.

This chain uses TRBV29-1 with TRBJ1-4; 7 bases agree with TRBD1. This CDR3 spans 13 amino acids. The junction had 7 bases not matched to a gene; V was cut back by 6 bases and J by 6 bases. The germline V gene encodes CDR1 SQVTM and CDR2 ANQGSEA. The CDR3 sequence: CSVADRVDEKLFF. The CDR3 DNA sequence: TGCAGCGTCGCTGACAGGGTTGATGAAAAACTGTTTTTT.

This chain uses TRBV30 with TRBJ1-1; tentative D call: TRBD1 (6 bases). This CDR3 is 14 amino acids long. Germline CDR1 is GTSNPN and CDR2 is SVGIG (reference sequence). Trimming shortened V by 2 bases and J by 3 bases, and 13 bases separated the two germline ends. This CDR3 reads CAWSYGQTHTEAFF. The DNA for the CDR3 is TGTGCCTGGAGTTATGGACAGACCCACACTGAAGCTTTCTTT.

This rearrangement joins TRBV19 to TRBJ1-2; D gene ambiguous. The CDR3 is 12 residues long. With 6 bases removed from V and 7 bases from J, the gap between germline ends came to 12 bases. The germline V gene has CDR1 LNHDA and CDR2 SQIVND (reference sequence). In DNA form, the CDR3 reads TGTGCCAGTAGCCCTGCGGGTGTTGGCTACACCTTC. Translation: CASSPAGVGYTF.

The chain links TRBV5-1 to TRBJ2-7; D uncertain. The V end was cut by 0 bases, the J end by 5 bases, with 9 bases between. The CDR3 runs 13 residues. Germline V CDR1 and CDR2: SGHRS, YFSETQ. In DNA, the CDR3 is TGCGCCAGCAGCTTGGTAGAGGCGGACGAGCAGTACTTC. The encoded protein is CASSLVEADEQYF. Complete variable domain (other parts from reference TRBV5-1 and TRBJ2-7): KAGVTQTPRYLIKTRGQQVTLSCSPISGHRSVSWYQQTPGQGLQFLFEYFSETQRNKGNFPGRFSGRQFSNSRSEMNVSTLELGDSALYLCASSLVEADEQYFGPGTRLTVT.

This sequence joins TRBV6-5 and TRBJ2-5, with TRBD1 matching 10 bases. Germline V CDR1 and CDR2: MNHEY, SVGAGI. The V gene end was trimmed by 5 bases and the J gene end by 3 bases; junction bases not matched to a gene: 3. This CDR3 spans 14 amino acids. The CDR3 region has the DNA TGTGCCAGCAGTAAGACAGGGGGCGAAGAGACCCAGTACTTC. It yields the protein CASSKTGGEETQYF.

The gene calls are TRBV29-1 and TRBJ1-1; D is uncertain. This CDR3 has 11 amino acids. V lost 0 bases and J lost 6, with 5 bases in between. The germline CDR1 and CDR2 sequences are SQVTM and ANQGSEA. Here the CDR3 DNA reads TGCAGCGTTGAAGAAGCGGCTGAAGCTTTCTTT. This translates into CSVEEAAEAFF.

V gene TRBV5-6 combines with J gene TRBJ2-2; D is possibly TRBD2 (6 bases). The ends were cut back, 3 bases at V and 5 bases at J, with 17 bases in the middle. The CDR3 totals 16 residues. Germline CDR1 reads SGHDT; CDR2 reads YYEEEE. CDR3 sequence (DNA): TGTGCCAGCAGCTACCCTGGGGGGAGTAGAACCGGGGAGCTGTTTTTT. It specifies CASSYPGGSRTGELFF.

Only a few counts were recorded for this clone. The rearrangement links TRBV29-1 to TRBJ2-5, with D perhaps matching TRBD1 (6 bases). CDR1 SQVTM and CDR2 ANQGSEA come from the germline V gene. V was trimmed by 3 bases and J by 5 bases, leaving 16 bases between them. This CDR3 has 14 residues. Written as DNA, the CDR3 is TGCAGCGTTGAGAGACAGGATTGGGAGGAGACCCAGTACTTC. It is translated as CSVERQDWEETQYF. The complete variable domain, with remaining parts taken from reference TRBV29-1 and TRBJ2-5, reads SAVISQKPSRDICQRGTSLTIQCQVDSQVTMMFWYRQQPGQSLTLIATANQGSEATYESGFVIDKFPISRPNLTFSTLTVSNMSPEDSSIYLCSVERQDWEETQYFGPGTRLLVL.

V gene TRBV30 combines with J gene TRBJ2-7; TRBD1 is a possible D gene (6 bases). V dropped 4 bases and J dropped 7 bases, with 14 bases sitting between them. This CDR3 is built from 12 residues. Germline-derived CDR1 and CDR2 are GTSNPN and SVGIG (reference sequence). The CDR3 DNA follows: TGTGCCTGGACCGGGTGGGGGCAGGAGCAGTACTTC. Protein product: CAWTGWGQEQYF.

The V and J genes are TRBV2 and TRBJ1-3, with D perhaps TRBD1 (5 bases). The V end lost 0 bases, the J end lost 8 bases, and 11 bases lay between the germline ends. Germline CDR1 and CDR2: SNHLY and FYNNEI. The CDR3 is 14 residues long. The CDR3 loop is CASSEAMGVHTIYF. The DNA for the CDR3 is TGTGCCAGCAGTGAAGCAATGGGGGTCCACACCATATATTTT.

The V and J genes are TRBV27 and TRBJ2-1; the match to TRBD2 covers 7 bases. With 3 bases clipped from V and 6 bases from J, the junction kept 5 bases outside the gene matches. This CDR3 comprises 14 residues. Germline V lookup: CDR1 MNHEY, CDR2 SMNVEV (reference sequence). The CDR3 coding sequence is TGTGCCAGCAGTTTCGGCGGGGAGGGCAATGAGCAGTTCTTC. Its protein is CASSFGGEGNEQFF.

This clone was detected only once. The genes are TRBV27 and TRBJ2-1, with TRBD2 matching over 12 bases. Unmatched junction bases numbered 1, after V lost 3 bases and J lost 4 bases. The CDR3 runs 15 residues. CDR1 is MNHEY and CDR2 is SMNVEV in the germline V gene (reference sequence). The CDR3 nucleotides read TGTGCCAGCAGTTTCACTAGCGGGGGGTACAATGAGCAGTTCTTC. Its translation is CASSFTSGGYNEQFF.

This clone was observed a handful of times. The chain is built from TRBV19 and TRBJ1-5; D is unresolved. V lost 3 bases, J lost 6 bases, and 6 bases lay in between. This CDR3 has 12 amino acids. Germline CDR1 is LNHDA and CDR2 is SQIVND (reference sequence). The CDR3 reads CASSMVGQPQHF. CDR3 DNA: TGTGCCAGTAGTATGGTCGGTCAGCCCCAGCATTTT.

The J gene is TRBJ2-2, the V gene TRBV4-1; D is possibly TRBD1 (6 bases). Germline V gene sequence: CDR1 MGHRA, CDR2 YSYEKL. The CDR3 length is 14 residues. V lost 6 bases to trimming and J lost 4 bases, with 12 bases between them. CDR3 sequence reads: CASSHTGSTGELFF. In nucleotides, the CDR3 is TGCGCCAGCAGTCACACAGGGTCCACCGGGGAGCTGTTTTTT.

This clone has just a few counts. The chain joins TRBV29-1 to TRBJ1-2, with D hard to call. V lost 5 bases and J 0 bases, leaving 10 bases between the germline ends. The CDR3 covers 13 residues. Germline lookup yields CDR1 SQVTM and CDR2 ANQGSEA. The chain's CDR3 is CSVRTKPNYGYTF. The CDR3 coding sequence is TGCAGCGTTCGCACCAAACCTAACTATGGCTACACCTTC.

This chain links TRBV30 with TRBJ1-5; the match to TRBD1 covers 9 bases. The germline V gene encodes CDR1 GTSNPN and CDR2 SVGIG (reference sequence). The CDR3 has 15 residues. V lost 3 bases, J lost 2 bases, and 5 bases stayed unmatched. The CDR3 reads CAWRGRTGGNQPQHF. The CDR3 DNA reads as TGTGCCTGGAGGGGTCGGACAGGGGGCAATCAGCCCCAGCATTTT.

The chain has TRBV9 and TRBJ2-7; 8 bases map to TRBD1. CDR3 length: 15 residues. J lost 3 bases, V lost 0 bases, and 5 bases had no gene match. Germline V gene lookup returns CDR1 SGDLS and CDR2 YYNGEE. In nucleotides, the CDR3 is TGTGCCAGCAGCGTAGGGGACGGACAGGGCTACGAGCAGTACTTC. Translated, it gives CASSVGDGQGYEQYF.

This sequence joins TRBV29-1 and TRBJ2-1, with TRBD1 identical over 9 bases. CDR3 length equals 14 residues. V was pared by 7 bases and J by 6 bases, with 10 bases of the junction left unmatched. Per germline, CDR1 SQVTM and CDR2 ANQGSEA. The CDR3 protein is CSAAGDRVINEQFF. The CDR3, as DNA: TGCAGCGCTGCCGGGGACAGGGTGATCAATGAGCAGTTCTTC.